One sample yielded the 7 T cell receptor beta chains listed below, sequenced in a study of blood T cell repertoires in COVID-19. Assay: immunoSEQ multiplex PCR; the TCRdb copy retains only in-frame clones and omits some. The sample lists about 70,000 clones; 80% were seen once. Sequenced input: peripheral blood. Receptors originate from a man in his 70s who had recovered from COVID-19.

The V call is TRBV19, the J call TRBJ1-6; D is undetermined. The V end lost 4 bases, the J end lost 7 bases, and 14 bases lay between the germline ends. The CDR3 is made up of 15 amino acids. Germline values: CDR1 LNHDA, CDR2 SQIVND (reference sequence). The CDR3 DNA reads as TGTGCCAGTAGTACATGGAGAAGTTTGAATTCACCCCTCCACTTT. Residues: CASSTWRSLNSPLHF. The whole variable domain, remainder taken from reference TRBV19 and TRBJ1-6, is DGGITQSPKYLFRKEGQNVTLSCEQNLNHDAMYWYRQDPGQGLRLIYYSQIVNDFQKGDIAEGYSVSREKKESFPLTVTSAQKNPTAFYLCASSTWRSLNSPLHFGNGTRLTVT.

V usage is TRBV28 and J usage is TRBJ1-1; D might be TRBD1 (6 bases). V dropped 5 bases and J dropped 5 bases, with 15 bases sitting between them. Germline assignment: CDR1 MDHEN and CDR2 SYDVKM. The CDR3 is made up of 14 amino acids. Written as DNA, the CDR3 is TGTGCCAGCAGTGTCACAGGGCCGGAAACTGAAGCTTTCTTT. It specifies CASSVTGPETEAFF.

This clone was seen just once. The gene calls are TRBV5-1 and TRBJ1-3; TRBD1 aligns across 9 bases. V dropped 2 bases and J dropped 2; count of bases not matched to a gene: 11. The CDR3 runs to 18 residues. The germline CDR1 and CDR2 sequences are SGHRS and YFSETQ. Here the CDR3 DNA reads TGCGCCAGCAGCTTCGACCCATTACAGGGGGCGGCTGGAAACACCATATATTTT. This encodes CASSFDPLQGAAGNTIYF.

This clone was seen ten or more times. The chain combines TRBV5-5 with TRBJ1-1; TRBD1 matches at 7 bases. Unmatched junction bases numbered 9, after V lost 4 bases and J lost 0 bases. The CDR3 covers 16 residues. Germline assignment: CDR1 SGHKS and CDR2 YYEKEE (reference sequence). Here the CDR3 DNA reads TGTGCCAGCAGCGATCTGGGACAGCTCATGAACACTGAAGCTTTCTTT. Its protein product is CASSDLGQLMNTEAFF.

The V call is TRBV19, the J call TRBJ1-3; 8 bases are shared with TRBD1. Germline V CDR1 and CDR2: LNHDA, SQIVND (reference sequence). J gave up 0 bases and V 5 bases, and 3 bases lay outside the gene matches. There are 15 residues in the CDR3. The CDR3 nucleotides read TGTGCCAGTAGTGGGACAGGTTTCTCTGGAAACACCATATATTTT. It codes for CASSGTGFSGNTIYF.

This clone was seen only once. The genes are TRBV18 and TRBJ1-1; no clear D. The CDR3 runs 14 residues. Germline V gene sequence: CDR1 KGHSH, CDR2 LQKENI. V was cut by 3 bases and J by 5 bases, with 13 bases left in between. DNA for the CDR3: TGTGCCAGCTCACCGTCCCGAGGGATGACTGAAGCTTTCTTT. As protein: CASSPSRGMTEAFF.

V is TRBV6-5 and J is TRBJ2-1; 15 bases are shared with TRBD2. The CDR3 has 15 amino acids. CDR1 is MNHEY and CDR2 is SVGAGI in the germline V gene. With 7 bases clipped from V and 12 bases from J, the junction kept 10 bases outside the gene matches. The CDR3 DNA sequence: TGTGCCAGCATACAAGGACTAGCGGGAGGGTATCCGCAGTTCTTC. Its protein product is CASIQGLAGGYPQFF.